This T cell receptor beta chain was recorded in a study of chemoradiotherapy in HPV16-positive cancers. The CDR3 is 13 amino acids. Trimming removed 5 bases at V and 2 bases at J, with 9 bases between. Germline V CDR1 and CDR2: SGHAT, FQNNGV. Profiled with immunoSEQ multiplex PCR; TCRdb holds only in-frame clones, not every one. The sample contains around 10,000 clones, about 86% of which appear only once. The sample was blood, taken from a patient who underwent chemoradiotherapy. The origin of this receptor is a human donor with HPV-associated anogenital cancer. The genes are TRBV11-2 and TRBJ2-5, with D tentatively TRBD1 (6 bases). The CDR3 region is CASSLGQQETQYF. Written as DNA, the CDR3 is TGTGCCAGCAGCCTTGGACAGCAAGAGACCCAGTACTTC.